This section outlines one T cell receptor beta chain sequence together with its context. V lost 5 bases, J lost 7 bases, and 18 bases lay in between. This CDR3 has 16 residues. Germline loops: CDR1 SEHNR, CDR2 FQNEAQ (reference sequence). The table came from immunoSEQ multiplex PCR; TCRdb's copy has only in-frame clones and leaves some out. The table records around 99,000 clones, around 87% of them present only once. The source of the sample is a study of T cell responses to AZD1222 COVID-19 vaccine. The sequencing here drew on peripheral blood, taken 28 days after the second AZD1222 dose. V and J are TRBV7-9 and TRBJ1-6, with D hard to call. The receptor was derived from an adult who received the AZD1222 COVID-19 vaccine. Here the CDR3 DNA reads TGTGCCAGCAGCCCGAGGACGGGCACGGTCAATTCACCCCTCCACTTT. It yields the protein CASSPRTGTVNSPLHF.